What follows are 27 T cell receptor beta chains derived from one specimen sequenced in a study of shared clonotypes between healthy human individuals. Repertoires were generated with immunoSEQ multiplex PCR, while TCRdb's copy carries only in-frame clones and drops some. The sample has just under 350,000 clones, 73% seen once; the top ten hold about 9.4%. Input material: memory CD4+ T cells sorted from blood. The subset: CD45RA-negative fraction. The source is a man under 40 in good health.

The chain couples TRBV28 to TRBJ1-1; possibly TRBD1 for D (5 bases). Trimming cost V 2 bases and J 3 bases, with 10 bases left between them. Germline V CDR1 and CDR2: MDHEN, SYDVKM. The CDR3 runs to 14 residues. CDR3 DNA sequence: TGTGCCAGCAGTTTAGCAGGGCGAGACACTGAAGCTTTCTTT. This sequence encodes CASSLAGRDTEAFF.

The chain links TRBV18 to TRBJ1-3; D unresolved. CDR3 length: 14 amino acids. CDR1 KGHSH and CDR2 LQKENI come from the germline V gene. The V gene lost 6 bases and the J gene lost 11 bases, with 20 bases spanning the gap. CDR3 in DNA: TGTGCCAGCTCGCCGAGCCATGGGTCCGGGTCCATATATTTT. Its translation: CASSPSHGSGSIYF.

This clone was observed once. The chain combines TRBV7-9 with TRBJ2-7; D unresolved. V lost 7 bases and J lost 0, with 7 bases in between. In germline, CDR1 is SEHNR, CDR2 FQNEAQ (reference sequence). CDR3 length: 12 amino acids. CDR3 loop: CASTDVSYEQYF. As DNA, the CDR3 is TGTGCCAGCACGGACGTCTCCTACGAGCAGTACTTC.

The J gene is TRBJ1-2, the V gene TRBV6-1; D gene ambiguous. CDR3 length: 13 amino acids. Germline CDR1 and CDR2: MNHNS and SASEGT. With 4 bases removed from V and 7 bases from J, the gap between germline ends came to 13 bases. CDR3 amino acids: CASSAGRGSGYTF. CDR3 in DNA: TGTGCCAGCAGTGCAGGTCGAGGGTCTGGCTACACCTTC.

This clone was recorded a few times. The chain links TRBV6-5 to TRBJ2-7, with 8 bases aligning to TRBD2. Per the germline V gene, CDR1 is MNHEY and CDR2 is SVGAGI. The V segment lost 4 bases and the J segment 7 bases; nucleotides outside the gene matches: 9. The CDR3 runs to 14 residues. The CDR3 nucleotides read TGTGCCAGCAGTTCCCGGGAGGGCCGCCTGGAGCAGTACTTC. It encodes CASSSREGRLEQYF.

V gene TRBV28 combines with J gene TRBJ2-6; D is undetermined. CDR1 and CDR2 from the germline V gene are MDHEN and SYDVKM. Trimming pared 6 bases from V and 0 bases from J, leaving 6 bases between. The CDR3 totals 14 residues. Here the CDR3 reads CASRFSSGANVLTF. CDR3 sequence (DNA): TGTGCCAGCAGGTTCTCCTCTGGGGCCAACGTCCTGACTTTC.

The chain links TRBV4-1 to TRBJ2-3; a possible D gene is TRBD2 (6 bases). Trimming cost V 2 bases and J 6 bases, with 15 bases left between them. This CDR3 has 15 residues. CDR1 and CDR2 from the germline V gene are MGHRA and YSYEKL. DNA of the CDR3: TGCGCCAGCAGCCAACGGGGGACCCGCGGGGATACGCAGTATTTT. It codes for CASSQRGTRGDTQYF.

This clone was picked up a small number of times. The rearrangement joins TRBV2 to TRBJ2-3, with 8 bases identical to TRBD2. Per the germline V gene, CDR1 is SNHLY and CDR2 is FYNNEI. The CDR3 sequence is 13 residues long. Trimming took 6 bases from V and 2 from J; bases not matched to a gene: 1. CDR3 residues: CASRLADTDTQYF. In DNA, the CDR3 is TGTGCCAGCAGACTAGCGGACACAGATACGCAGTATTTT.

V is TRBV18 and J is TRBJ2-1; 10 nucleotides agree with TRBD2. Germline CDR1 KGHSH, CDR2 LQKENI. V gave up 1 base and J gave up 2 bases; unmatched junction bases: 2. This CDR3 has 16 amino acids. The chain's CDR3 is CASSPLAGGTYNEQFF. In nucleotides, the CDR3 is TGTGCCAGCTCACCACTAGCGGGGGGCACCTACAATGAGCAGTTCTTC. The variable domain in full, with the rest retrieved from reference TRBV18 and TRBJ2-1, is NAGVMQNPRHLVRRRGQEARLRCSPMKGHSHVYWYRQLPEEGLKFMVYLQKENIIDESGMPKERFSAEFPKEGPSILRIQQVVRGDSAAYFCASSPLAGGTYNEQFFGPGTRLTVL.

The gene calls are TRBV27 and TRBJ2-1; 9 positions agree with TRBD2. J lost 4 bases, V lost 3 bases, and 4 bases had no gene match. Germline CDR1 is MNHEY and CDR2 is SMNVEV (reference sequence). This CDR3 spans 15 amino acids. In nucleotides, the CDR3 is TGTGCCAGCAGTTTGGGGCGGGGGGGTTACAATGAGCAGTTCTTC. This sequence encodes CASSLGRGGYNEQFF.

This sequence joins TRBV30 and TRBJ1-2, with 9 bases aligning to TRBD1. The ends lost 2 bases at V and 7 bases at J; junction bases unmatched: 5. Germline CDR1 GTSNPN, CDR2 SVGIG (reference sequence). This CDR3 comprises 13 residues. CDR3 DNA: TGTGCCTGGAGTTTACGGACAGGGGCTGGCTACACCTTC. Protein sequence: CAWSLRTGAGYTF. Using reference TRBV30 and TRBJ1-2 for the parts outside the CDR3, the full variable domain is SQTIHQWPATLVQPVGSPLSLECTVEGTSNPNLYWYRQAAGRGLQLLFYSVGIGQISSEVPQNLSASRPQDRQFILSSKKLLLSDSGFYLCAWSLRTGAGYTFGSGTRLTVV.

The V and J genes are TRBV6-4 and TRBJ2-2, with TRBD1 matching 12 bases. The germline gives CDR1 MRHNA, CDR2 SNTAGT. Trimming at V came to 2 bases and at J to 7 bases, leaving 5 bases not matched to a gene. CDR3 size: 16 residues. The CDR3 is CASSDKGQGASGELFF. The CDR3 DNA reads as TGTGCCAGCAGTGACAAGGGACAGGGGGCGAGCGGGGAGCTGTTTTTT.

There are many counts of this clone. The chain uses TRBV18 and TRBJ1-4; tentative D call: TRBD1 (6 bases). In germline, CDR1 is KGHSH, CDR2 LQKENI. The V end lost 2 bases, the J end lost 8 bases, and 6 bases lay between the germline ends. The CDR3 has 12 residues. The CDR3 here is CASSPGQEKLFF. Written as DNA, the CDR3 is TGTGCCAGCTCACCAGGACAGGAAAAACTGTTTTTT.

This clone was counted between two and nine times. The chain employs TRBV11-2 and TRBJ1-2, with a weak D call TRBD1 (5 bases). From germline, CDR1 is SGHAT and CDR2 FQNNGV. The CDR3 is 13 residues long. V dropped 5 bases and J dropped 4 bases, with 11 bases sitting between them. Here the CDR3 DNA reads TGTGCCAGCAGCCCCGCCGGGGGCTATGGCTACACCTTC. This gives the protein CASSPAGGYGYTF.

The J gene is TRBJ2-5, the V gene TRBV10-3, with D possibly being TRBD2 (5 bases). CDR1 and CDR2 (germline): ENHRY, SYGVKD. This CDR3 has 13 residues. Trimming removed 9 bases from V and 0 bases from J, with 11 bases in between. The CDR3 region is CAIQSADQETQYF. The CDR3 DNA is TGTGCCATACAATCAGCGGACCAAGAGACCCAGTACTTC.

This clone came up once. The chain joins TRBV11-3 to TRBJ2-3; D gene ambiguous. The CDR3 has 13 amino acids. Deletions cut 4 bases from V and 5 bases from J, with 10 bases between. The germline CDR1 and CDR2 sequences are SGHNT and YENEEA. The CDR3 DNA follows: TGTGCCAGCAGCTACCCTAATCAAGATACGCAGTATTTT. Translation: CASSYPNQDTQYF.

This chain connects TRBV5-5 to TRBJ2-2; tentative D call: TRBD2 (6 bases). The CDR3 has 16 residues. CDR1 is SGHKS and CDR2 is YYEKEE in the germline V gene (reference sequence). V dropped 2 bases and J dropped 2 bases, with 13 bases sitting between them. The CDR3 loop reads CASSFHRAGNTGELFF. In DNA form, the CDR3 reads TGTGCCAGCAGCTTCCATCGGGCGGGAAACACCGGGGAGCTGTTTTTT. The full variable domain, completed using reference TRBV5-5 and TRBJ2-2, is DAGVTQSPTHLIKTRGQQVTLRCSPISGHKSVSWYQQVLGQGPQFIFQYYEKEERGRGNFPDRFSARQFPNYSSELNVNALLLGDSALYLCASSFHRAGNTGELFFGEGSRLTVL.

The chain uses TRBV5-6 and TRBJ2-7; 7 bases agree with TRBD1. The V segment lost 7 bases and the J segment 2 bases; nucleotides outside the gene matches: 6. CDR1 and CDR2 from the germline V gene are SGHDT and YYEEEE. The CDR3 has 13 amino acids. CDR3 sequence (DNA): TGTGCCAGCCCCGACAGGGCGGCCTACGAGCAGTACTTC. This codes for CASPDRAAYEQYF.

As for this clone: With a much larger clone just one base away, this may be a read error. The J gene is TRBJ2-5, the V gene TRBV7-9; D remains unclear. V was pared by 3 bases and J by 0 bases, with 2 bases between. The CDR3 covers 12 residues. Germline V gene sequence: CDR1 SEHNR, CDR2 FQNEAQ (reference sequence). As DNA, the CDR3 is TGTGCCAGCAGCTTGGACCAAGAGACCCAGTACTTC. Translated: CASSLDQETQYF.

In its sample, this clone was seen once. The chain carries TRBV9 and TRBJ2-2; 7 bases fit TRBD1. V dropped 3 bases and J dropped 1; count of bases not matched to a gene: 3. The length of the CDR3 is 15 residues. CDR1 SGDLS and CDR2 YYNGEE come from the germline V gene. CDR3 sequence: CASSEGTVNTGELFF. In DNA, the CDR3 is TGTGCCAGCAGCGAGGGGACAGTGAACACCGGGGAGCTGTTTTTT. The full variable domain, its missing parts supplied by reference TRBV9 and TRBJ2-2, is DSGVTQTPKHLITATGQRVTLRCSPRSGDLSVYWYQQSLDQGLQFLIQYYNGEERAKGNILERFSAQQFPDLHSELNLSSLELGDSALYFCASSEGTVNTGELFFGEGSRLTVL.

The rearrangement joins TRBV6-5 to TRBJ1-1, with 7 bases aligning to TRBD1. The V and J ends lost 4 bases and 8 bases, in that order; junction bases with no gene match: 4. The CDR3 covers 12 residues. Germline lookup yields CDR1 MNHEY and CDR2 SVGAGI. The CDR3 DNA follows: TGTGCCAGCAGTTTCCCGGACAGGGAAGCTTTCTTT. Amino acids: CASSFPDREAFF.

Regarding this clone: The same CDR3 is also encoded by other DNA sequences in this sample. The chain joins TRBV7-2 to TRBJ2-3, with D tentatively TRBD1 (5 bases). The CDR3 spans 14 residues. Trimming took 3 bases from V and 6 from J, leaving 13 bases between them. Looked up from germline, CDR1 is SGHTA and CDR2 is FQGNSA. The CDR3 loop is CASSFGQGTDTQYF. CDR3 sequence (DNA): TGTGCCAGCAGCTTTGGTCAGGGTACGGATACGCAGTATTTT.

This clone occurred a few times. The gene calls are TRBV7-8 and TRBJ2-2, with D unclear. Germline V gives CDR1 SGHVS, CDR2 FQNEAQ. V lost 2 bases and J lost 0, with 10 bases in between. The CDR3 covers 16 residues. CDR3 bases: TGTGCCAGCAGCTTAATAAACCGGACGAACACCGGGGAGCTGTTTTTT. Residues: CASSLINRTNTGELFF.

The chain joins TRBV27 to TRBJ2-3; 7 nucleotides match TRBD1. This CDR3 spans 12 amino acids. Germline V gene lookup returns CDR1 MNHEY and CDR2 SMNVEV (reference sequence). Trimming took 4 bases from V and 6 from J; bases not matched to a gene: 1. As DNA, the CDR3 is TGTGCCAGCAGTTACAGGGGTGATACGCAGTATTTT. It codes for CASSYRGDTQYF.

The chain combines TRBV6-1 with TRBJ1-1; D is unclear. Trimming stripped 6 bases from V and 2 bases from J, with 10 bases between. The V gene's germline CDR1 is MNHNS and CDR2 SASEGT. This CDR3 spans 13 amino acids. The CDR3 sequence: CASSVERNTEAFF. The CDR3 DNA sequence: TGTGCCAGCAGCGTAGAGAGAAACACTGAAGCTTTCTTT.

The V and J genes are TRBV2 and TRBJ2-1; the D is unclear. Germline CDR1 SNHLY, CDR2 FYNNEI. This CDR3 has 14 amino acids. Trimming pared 7 bases from V and 9 bases from J, leaving 19 bases between. The CDR3 DNA sequence: TGTGCCAGCAAAGGCGCCCCCCCGGGCACTGAGCAGTTCTTC. Translation: CASKGAPPGTEQFF.

The chain is built from TRBV28 and TRBJ1-5; 10 bases agree with TRBD1. CDR1 and CDR2 from the germline V gene are MDHEN and SYDVKM. This CDR3 comprises 16 residues. With V trimmed by 3 bases and J by 6 bases, 8 bases remained unmatched. CDR3 loop: CASSFSGQGTVQPQHF. Here the CDR3 DNA reads TGTGCCAGCAGTTTTTCGGGACAGGGGACGGTTCAGCCCCAGCATTTT.